Each of the 24 T cell receptor beta chains below was sequenced from the same sample in a study of control samples from healthy donors and cancer patients. The table came from immunoSEQ multiplex PCR; TCRdb's copy has only in-frame clones and leaves some out. The sample holds 150,000 or so clones, approximately 93% seen once. Sequenced: blood. Source of these receptors: a man younger than 35 in good health.

This chain connects TRBV19 to TRBJ1-1; D unresolved. The CDR3 is made up of 15 amino acids. Germline assignment: CDR1 LNHDA and CDR2 SQIVND (reference sequence). V dropped 5 bases and J dropped 2 bases, with 15 bases sitting between them. The CDR3 DNA is TGTGCCAGTAGTTCCCAGGCAGACCTAAACACTGAAGCTTTCTTT. Encoded protein: CASSSQADLNTEAFF.

The chain employs TRBV18 and TRBJ2-7; 7 bases align to TRBD2. In germline, CDR1 is KGHSH, CDR2 LQKENI. This CDR3 is built from 18 residues. Unmatched junction bases numbered 12, after V lost 1 base and J lost 0 bases. As DNA, the CDR3 is TGTGCCAGCTCACCACAGGCCACTAGCGTGGCAAGCTCCTACGAGCAGTACTTC. Encoded protein: CASSPQATSVASSYEQYF.

A single count supports this clone. The genes are TRBV7-2 and TRBJ2-7, with 8 nucleotides matching TRBD2. This CDR3 contains 16 residues. The V and J ends lost 5 bases and 4 bases, in that order; junction bases with no gene match: 13. Germline V gene sequence: CDR1 SGHTA, CDR2 FQGNSA. The CDR3 DNA is TGTGCCAGCAGCCCGTCCTCAGGACTAGCCCATTACGAGCAGTACTTC. It codes for CASSPSSGLAHYEQYF.

The chain recombines TRBV10-1 with TRBJ1-1, with D perhaps matching TRBD1 (6 bases). The CDR3 has 13 residues. CDR1 and CDR2 (germline): WNHNN, SYGVQD (reference sequence). Trimming removed 10 bases from V and 4 bases from J, with 16 bases in between. The CDR3: CAIQWGAGTEAFF. The DNA of the CDR3 is TGCGCCATCCAATGGGGGGCGGGCACTGAAGCTTTCTTT.

This rearrangement joins TRBV6-1 to TRBJ1-4; 10 positions agree with TRBD1. The CDR3 contains 15 residues. V was pared by 3 bases and J by 7 bases, with 5 bases of the junction left unmatched. Germline lookup yields CDR1 MNHNS and CDR2 SASEGT. CDR3 nucleotide sequence: TGTGCCAGCAGTGAGACAGGGGGCTTTGGTGAAAAACTGTTTTTT. Amino acids: CASSETGGFGEKLFF.

Written as DNA, the CDR3 is TGCGCCAGCAGCCAAGACCTAGACCGCGGGGGCTACAATGAGCAGTTCTTC. Its protein product is CASSQDLDRGGYNEQFF. V gene TRBV4-1 combines with J gene TRBJ2-1; 7 nucleotides align to TRBD2. Germline V gene sequence: CDR1 MGHRA, CDR2 YSYEKL. V gave up 0 bases and J gave up 3 bases; unmatched junction bases: 8. CDR3 length equals 17 residues.

A single count supports this clone. The V call is TRBV5-1, the J call TRBJ2-3, with 7 bases that match TRBD2. The CDR3 covers 16 residues. V gave up 4 bases and J gave up 0 bases; unmatched junction bases: 8. Germline V lookup: CDR1 SGHRS, CDR2 YFSETQ. This CDR3 reads CASSDWEGGSTDTQYF. The CDR3, as DNA: TGCGCCAGCAGCGATTGGGAGGGAGGGAGCACAGATACGCAGTATTTT.

The rearrangement uses TRBV27 and TRBJ1-1, with a possible D match to TRBD1 (5 bases). The germline V gene has CDR1 MNHEY and CDR2 SMNVEV (reference sequence). CDR3 length: 13 residues. The ends were cut back, 1 base at V and 6 bases at J, with 9 bases in the middle. The CDR3 reads CASSLFGGSEAFF. The CDR3 nucleotides are TGTGCCAGCAGTTTATTCGGGGGGTCTGAAGCTTTCTTT.

The CDR3 sequence: CASSEALVFPMVNTEAFF. DNA of the CDR3: TGTGCCAGCAGTGAAGCGCTCGTCTTCCCGATGGTGAACACTGAAGCTTTCTTT. The gene calls are TRBV6-1 and TRBJ1-1; D is unresolved. The CDR3 is 18 residues long. Germline V gene sequence: CDR1 MNHNS, CDR2 SASEGT. Trimming took 0 bases from V and 0 from J, leaving 17 bases between them.

The chain has TRBV28 and TRBJ2-5; D remains ambiguous. This CDR3 has 13 residues. V shed 2 bases and J shed 4 bases, with 8 bases lying between them. Germline CDR1 and CDR2: MDHEN and SYDVKM. The CDR3 spells CASSLTLRETQYF. CDR3 in DNA: TGTGCCAGCAGTTTAACCTTGAGAGAGACCCAGTACTTC.

This chain links TRBV2 with TRBJ2-1; D perhaps matches TRBD2 (7 bases). The CDR3 is made up of 15 amino acids. Germline V gene sequence: CDR1 SNHLY, CDR2 FYNNEI. V lost 1 base and J 2 bases, leaving 9 bases between the germline ends. CDR3 DNA: TGTGCCAGCAGTGAAGTGGGGGGGCCCTACAATGAGCAGTTCTTC. This translates into CASSEVGGPYNEQFF. The whole variable domain, filled in from reference TRBV2 and TRBJ2-1, reads EPEVTQTPSHQVTQMGQEVILRCVPISNHLYFYWYRQILGQKVEFLVSFYNNEISEKSEIFDDQFSVERPDGSNFTLKIRSTKLEDSAMYFCASSEVGGPYNEQFFGPGTRLTVL.

Comments on this clone: The sample has other DNA sequences that encode this CDR3 too. This sequence joins TRBV7-2 and TRBJ1-5; D not certain. Germline V gives CDR1 SGHTA, CDR2 FQGNSA. The ends were cut back, 0 bases at V and 1 base at J, with 7 bases in the middle. This CDR3 region has 15 residues. In DNA, the CDR3 is TGTGCCAGCAGCTTAGCCATTGGCAGCAATCAGCCCCAGCATTTT. It yields the protein CASSLAIGSNQPQHF.

The chain uses TRBV18 and TRBJ1-2; D call uncertain. The CDR3 extends over 13 amino acids. V dropped 3 bases and J dropped 4 bases, with 9 bases sitting between them. CDR1 KGHSH and CDR2 LQKENI come from the germline V gene. CDR3 sequence (DNA): TGTGCCAGCTCACCGGACGGACCCTATGGCTACACCTTC. Residues: CASSPDGPYGYTF.

The rearrangement uses TRBV6-1 and TRBJ1-1; a weak D match, TRBD1 (5 bases). Germline V gives CDR1 MNHNS, CDR2 SASEGT. The V and J ends lost 3 bases and 11 bases respectively, with 16 bases between them. The length of the CDR3 is 13 residues. CDR3 amino acids: CASSEASGRRAFF. The CDR3, as DNA: TGTGCCAGCAGTGAGGCGTCAGGGAGGAGGGCTTTCTTT.

CDR3 sequence reads: CASKGNTEAFF. CDR3 DNA: TGTGCCAGCAAGGGGAACACTGAAGCTTTCTTT. The chain has TRBV6-6 and TRBJ1-1; D not certain. CDR1 and CDR2 (germline): MNHNY, SVGAGI (reference sequence). Trimming pared 7 bases from V and 1 base from J, leaving 4 bases between. The CDR3 has 11 amino acids.

Worth noting for this clone: The same CDR3 arises from other DNA sequences in this sample as well. This sequence joins TRBV4-1 and TRBJ2-7, with TRBD1 matching over 7 bases. V lost 1 base, J lost 2 bases, and 5 bases stayed unmatched. The germline V gene has CDR1 MGHRA and CDR2 YSYEKL. This CDR3 has 15 residues. The CDR3 DNA reads TGCGCCAGCAGCCAAGGAACAGGGGTGGCCTACGAGCAGTACTTC. It codes for CASSQGTGVAYEQYF.

CDR3 loop: CASSGPPYNEQFF. The CDR3 DNA sequence: TGTGCCAGTAGTGGCCCCCCATACAATGAGCAGTTCTTC. The rearrangement uses TRBV19 and TRBJ2-1; D is ambiguous. Between the trimmed V and J ends, which lost 5 bases and 4 bases, there was a span of 9 bases. Germline loops: CDR1 LNHDA, CDR2 SQIVND (reference sequence). The CDR3 is 13 residues long. Full variable domain (outside the CDR3, taken from reference TRBV19 and TRBJ2-1): DGGITQSPKYLFRKEGQNVTLSCEQNLNHDAMYWYRQDPGQGLRLIYYSQIVNDFQKGDIAEGYSVSREKKESFPLTVTSAQKNPTAFYLCASSGPPYNEQFFGPGTRLTVL.

The chain employs TRBV6-6 and TRBJ1-5, with D unclear. Germline loops: CDR1 MNHNY, CDR2 SVGAGI (reference sequence). CDR3 size: 16 residues. Trimming left V 5 bases short and J 4 bases short, with 18 bases between. The CDR3 here is CASSPVGEGRNQPQHF. The CDR3 coding sequence is TGTGCCAGCAGTCCGGTCGGGGAGGGTCGGAATCAGCCCCAGCATTTT.

Here the CDR3 DNA reads TGTGCCAGCAGCTCAGGTCCCGGGACTAGCGGGAGTCCATTCTACGAGCAGTACTTC. This translates into CASSSGPGTSGSPFYEQYF. J is TRBJ2-7 and V is TRBV7-6; 14 bases match TRBD2. Trimming took 4 bases from V and 3 from J; bases not matched to a gene: 14. Looked up from germline, CDR1 is SGHVS and CDR2 is FNYEAQ. The CDR3 has 19 amino acids.

This chain uses TRBV27 with TRBJ2-7, with D possibly matching TRBD2 (5 bases). The germline V gene has CDR1 MNHEY and CDR2 SMNVEV (reference sequence). The CDR3 is 15 amino acids. V lost 3 bases and J lost 2, with 14 bases in between. DNA of the CDR3: TGTGCCAGCAGTTTCTTGGGCGGGCACCCCTACGAGCAGTACTTC. Protein sequence: CASSFLGGHPYEQYF.

V gene TRBV11-2 combines with J gene TRBJ1-2, with 9 bases fitting TRBD1. Germline V gene sequence: CDR1 SGHAT, CDR2 FQNNGV. CDR3 size: 15 residues. V trimming: 6 bases; J trimming: 7 bases; junction bases outside the gene matches: 12. In DNA, the CDR3 is TGTGCCAGCAGAACGGCGGGACAGGGATCAGCTGGCTACACCTTC. This codes for CASRTAGQGSAGYTF.

The V call is TRBV13, the J call TRBJ2-7, with 11 bases lining up with TRBD2. This CDR3 spans 17 amino acids. The J segment lost 3 bases and the V segment lost 5 bases, leaving 12 bases of the junction unmatched. From germline, CDR1 is PRHDT and CDR2 FYEKMQ (reference sequence). For the CDR3, the DNA is TGTGCCAGCAGCCAAAACCAAGGACTAGCGGGTAGCTACGAGCAGTACTTC. Its translation is CASSQNQGLAGSYEQYF.

This chain links TRBV5-1 with TRBJ2-1; D is perhaps TRBD2 (7 bases). V lost 7 bases, J lost 0 bases, and 11 bases lay in between. The CDR3 has 14 amino acids. Germline V CDR1 and CDR2: SGHRS, YFSETQ. The CDR3, as DNA: TGCGCCAGCGGGAGGGGGGGCTCCTACAATGAGCAGTTCTTC. It encodes CASGRGGSYNEQFF.

V and J are TRBV2 and TRBJ2-2, with TRBD2 matching over 11 bases. Losses at the gene ends were 10 bases for V and 5 bases for J; bases not matched to a gene: 6. The length of the CDR3 is 14 residues. In germline, CDR1 is SNHLY, CDR2 FYNNEI. The chain's CDR3 is CAKKTSGATGELFF. The CDR3 DNA reads TGTGCCAAGAAGACTAGCGGGGCTACCGGGGAGCTGTTTTTT.